The rows below give T cell receptor beta chains drawn from one sample of a study of monozygotic twins with inflammatory bowel disease. With the 5' RACE reads reprocessed, TCRdb shows one record per CDR3 protein and no DNA. The sample has some 150,000 distinct CDR3 sequences. Sequences were obtained from blood. The source is a human donor with ulcerative colitis or Crohn's disease, or a healthy co-twin of an affected twin (not recorded which). Both conserved end residues are part of each CDR3.

j_gene | v_gene | CDR3aa
TRBJ2-1 | TRBV6-1 | CASRKDRVTYNEQLF
TRBJ1-1 | TRBV6-1 | CASSEGAYNTEAFF
TRBJ2-7 | TRBV7-2 | CASSDTGEAVFYEQYF
TRBJ2-3 | TRBV25-1 | CASSETGTASTDTQYF
TRBJ1-4 | TRBV20-1 | CSVSTGAGEKLFF
TRBJ2-3 | TRBV11-1 | CASSSPYSGALAGHDTQYF
TRBJ2-4 | TRBV6-1 | CASSSTGTGGGNIQYF
TRBJ2-5 | TRBV20-1 | CSARVSQAGGTQYF
TRBJ2-2 | TRBV20-1 | CSASLGLYTGELFF
TRBJ2-1 | TRBV6-2/TRBV6-3 | CASSSSGGYNEQFF
TRBJ1-3 | TRBV12-3/TRBV12-4 | CASRSHGISGNTIYF
TRBJ2-3 | TRBV15 | CATSRAPGIQTQYF
TRBJ2-1 | TRBV12-3/TRBV12-4 | CASSIKGGSYNEQFF
TRBJ2-5 | TRBV14 | CASSHPRIQETQYF
TRBJ1-2 | TRBV18 | CASSIQEANYGYTF
TRBJ1-1 | TRBV3-1 | CASSQGSGKAFF
TRBJ1-6 | TRBV20-1 | CSARVQGGSPLHF
TRBJ2-7 | TRBV20-1 | CSLLTSGRSSEQYF
TRBJ2-1 | TRBV7-2 | CASSFLISEQFF
TRBJ1-1 | TRBV29-1 | CSVEHLGTEAFF
TRBJ2-6 | TRBV24-1 | CATPRIRGFSSGANVLTF
TRBJ1-4 | TRBV5-6 | CASSLRDTKLFF
TRBJ2-6 | TRBV28 | CASSPGTGISGANVLTF
TRBJ1-5 | TRBV30 | CAWSGRGQGRNQPQHF
TRBJ2-3 | TRBV7-9 | CASSVASGIQDTQYF